These 17 T cell receptor beta chains were all obtained from the same sample, sequenced in a study of vaccination and CD4 T cells after COVID-19. These receptors are not linked to any known antigen. Cultured CD4+ T cell DNA was sequenced using the Oncomine TCR Beta short-read assay. TCRdb re-called the PCR reads with MiXCR, one entry per CDR3 protein. The sample comprises 12,000 or so distinct CDR3 sequences, around three fifths of which are singletons, and around 13% rests with the top ten. Noted treatment: roughly ten-day PBMC culture with coronavirus spike peptide pools or control peptides (ViraFEST assay). Sequencing was performed on CD4+ T cells from blood, cultured in vitro. These receptors came from a human donor who had recovered from COVID-19.

This chain links TRBV20-1 with TRBJ2-1, with D tentatively TRBD2 (5 bases). CDR1 DFQATT and CDR2 SNEGSKA come from the germline V gene (reference sequence). V lost 3 bases and J lost 2, with 11 bases in between. The CDR3 loop spans 14 amino acids. The CDR3 region has the DNA TGCAGTGCTAGTTTGGAGGCCGCCTACAATGAGCAGTTCTTC. Protein sequence: CSASLEAAYNEQFF.

V and J are TRBV7-6 and TRBJ2-2, with TRBD2 matching 9 bases. Looked up from germline, CDR1 is SGHVS and CDR2 is FNYEAQ. V trimming: 3 bases; J trimming: 4 bases; junction bases outside the gene matches: 3. The CDR3 is 15 residues long. The CDR3 loop is CASSFTSGPTGELFF. DNA of the CDR3: TGTGCCAGCAGCTTCACTAGCGGGCCCACCGGGGAGCTGTTTTTT.

A few counts support this clonotype. The DNA of the CDR3 is TGTGCCAGCGTCACCGGGACAGACACAGATACGCAGTATTTT. Its protein product is CASVTGTDTDTQYF. The genes are TRBV2 and TRBJ2-3; 7 bases align to TRBD1. The germline V gene has CDR1 SNHLY and CDR2 FYNNEI. The trim removed 8 bases at V and 2 bases at J, leaving 7 bases unmatched. The CDR3 is 14 residues long.

The genes are TRBV6-2 or TRBV6-3 and TRBJ2-5; 10 nucleotides agree with TRBD2. V lost 3 bases and J lost 6; bases outside the gene matches: 10. The CDR3 is made up of 16 amino acids. Germline values: CDR1 MNHEY, CDR2 SVGEGT. The CDR3 spells CASSYGASGSSKTQYF. The CDR3 nucleotides are TGTGCCAGCAGTTATGGGGCTAGCGGGAGTTCGAAGACCCAGTACTTC.

V and J are TRBV6-1 and TRBJ2-3; no clear D. CDR1 and CDR2 (germline): MNHNS, SASEGT. V was trimmed by 6 bases and J by 5 bases, leaving 9 bases between them. The length of the CDR3 is 12 residues. Here the CDR3 DNA reads TGTGCCAGCAGGGTGGTTGGAGATACGCAGTATTTT. Its protein is CASRVVGDTQYF.

The V call is TRBV6-4, the J call TRBJ2-3; 8 positions agree with TRBD2. CDR1 and CDR2 (germline): MRHNA, SNTAGT. CDR3 size: 13 residues. V lost 4 bases to trimming and J lost 3 bases; unmatched junction nucleotides: 0. CDR3 DNA: TGTGCCAGCAGTGCTAGCGGGACAGATACGCAGTATTTT. Its translation: CASSASGTDTQYF.

The J gene is TRBJ2-3, the V gene TRBV15, with 8 bases matching TRBD2. With 5 bases clipped from V and 3 bases from J, the junction kept 10 bases outside the gene matches. Germline V gene lookup returns CDR1 LNHNV and CDR2 YYDKDF (reference sequence). This CDR3 is built from 16 residues. CDR3 region: CATSLPGSGITDTQYF. The CDR3 nucleotides read TGTGCCACCAGCCTGCCGGGTAGCGGGATAACAGATACGCAGTATTTT.

Only a few counts were recorded for this clonotype. The rearrangement joins TRBV28 to TRBJ1-6, with 8 bases fitting TRBD1. This CDR3 comprises 15 residues. Unmatched junction bases numbered 7, after V lost 6 bases and J lost 6 bases. CDR1 is MDHEN and CDR2 is SYDVKM in the germline V gene. CDR3 in amino acids: CASRPGQGLNSPLHF. The CDR3 nucleotides read TGTGCCAGCAGACCCGGACAGGGCCTTAATTCACCCCTCCACTTT.

The chain couples TRBV19 to TRBJ1-3, with 7 bases aligning to TRBD1. This CDR3 comprises 16 residues. Per germline, CDR1 LNHDA and CDR2 SQIVND (reference sequence). After removal of 4 bases from V and 0 bases from J, the junction contained 6 bases not matched to a gene. CDR3 loop: CASSSGQASSGNTIYF. The CDR3 DNA reads TGTGCCAGTAGTAGCGGACAGGCGAGCTCTGGAAACACCATATATTTT.

The chain employs TRBV6-1 and TRBJ1-1; no clear D. Trimming removed 4 bases at V and 0 bases at J, with 18 bases between. There are 17 residues in the CDR3. Germline loops: CDR1 MNHNS, CDR2 SASEGT. CDR3 in amino acids: CASSGRGGITMNTEAFF. CDR3 DNA sequence: TGTGCCAGCAGTGGGCGGGGAGGGATTACTATGAACACTGAAGCTTTCTTT.

Of note for this clonotype: A single base separates this from a much larger clone, so it may be a read error. The rearrangement uses TRBV12-3 or TRBV12-4 and TRBJ1-1; D is unresolved. V gave up 8 bases and J gave up 5 bases, with 15 bases separating them. The CDR3 has 13 residues. This CDR3 reads CASHRSAATEAFF. The CDR3 DNA sequence: TGTGCCAGCCACCGGTCGGCGGCGACTGAAGCTTTCTTT.

The CDR3 DNA is TGTGCCAGCAGTACCCCCGGGACTAGCGGGAGAGATACGCAGTATTTT. It specifies CASSTPGTSGRDTQYF. This chain uses TRBV7-6 with TRBJ2-3; 14 bases align to TRBD2. The J segment lost 5 bases and the V segment lost 6 bases, leaving 7 bases of the junction unmatched. CDR3 length: 16 amino acids. Germline CDR1 SGHVS, CDR2 FNYEAQ.

The sample holds a few counts of this clonotype. The chain uses TRBV21-1 and TRBJ2-3; the table gives TRBD1 as D, unverified against the DNA. TRBV21-1 is annotated as a pseudogene. This CDR3 is built from 16 residues. The CDR3: CASSKGDRGRPDTQYF. In DNA, the CDR3 is TGTGCCAGCAGCAAAGGGGACAGGGGGAGGCCAGATACGCAGTATTTT.

The chain has TRBV20-1 and TRBJ2-2, with 13 bases that match TRBD2. The CDR3 spans 16 residues. CDR1 and CDR2 from the germline V gene are DFQATT and SNEGSKA (reference sequence). After removal of 4 bases from V and 4 bases from J, the junction contained 6 bases not matched to a gene. CDR3 amino acids: CSATSGTSGVTGELFF. In DNA form, the CDR3 reads TGCAGTGCTACATCAGGGACTAGCGGGGTCACCGGGGAGCTGTTTTTT.

This CDR3 reads CASSYSGGSTDTQYF. The DNA of the CDR3 is TGTGCCAGCAGTTACTCGGGGGGAAGCACAGATACGCAGTATTTT. The chain links TRBV6-5 to TRBJ2-3; D possibly corresponds to TRBD2 (6 bases). Per germline, CDR1 MNHEY and CDR2 SVGAGI. V was trimmed by 0 bases and J by 0 bases, leaving 7 bases between them. The CDR3 totals 15 residues.

V is TRBV7-8 and J is TRBJ2-5; 8 bases match TRBD2. CDR3 length: 13 amino acids. V was pared by 6 bases and J by 7 bases, with 7 bases of the junction left unmatched. Germline-derived CDR1 and CDR2 are SGHVS and FQNEAQ. CDR3 nucleotides: TGTGCCAGCAGTACTAGCGGAGCGAGGACCCAGTACTTC. This codes for CASSTSGARTQYF.

This clonotype has only a few counts. V usage is TRBV24-1 and J usage is TRBJ2-1; D uncertain. Trimming removed 8 bases from V and 7 bases from J, with 14 bases in between. Germline V gene data show CDR1 as KGHDR and CDR2 as SFDVKD. The CDR3 runs to 13 residues. CDR3 in DNA: TGTGCCACCACCTCCCCAGGCTCGAATGAGCAGTTCTTC. This sequence encodes CATTSPGSNEQFF.